The clone carrying this T cell receptor (beta chain) was counted at least ten times. No cell sorting was done before RNA was extracted from the tissue. Trimming took off 3 bases at V and 1 base at J, with 7 bases between the two ends. The CDR3 loop spans 13 amino acids. The germline gives CDR1 DFQATT, CDR2 SNEGSKA (reference sequence). The library came from three nested PCR rounds adapted from ARM-PCR protocols. TCRdb used MiXCR to reprocess the multiplex PCR reads, holding one entry per CDR3 protein. The sample holds 90,000 to 130,000 distinct CDR3 sequences; approximately 84% are singletons and the top ten take more than 20%. The sample originates from a study of tumor and adjacent non-tumor tissue in lung cancer. Study-wide context: The cohort had about a dozen adenocarcinoma, a couple of squamous cell and 1 small cell patients.

Sample: lung tumor tissue. The chain carries TRBV20-1 and TRBJ2-1; unclear D gene. The source of this sequence is a man aged 70 or older with non-small cell lung cancer. Here the CDR3 DNA reads TGCAGTGCTAGCGGACCGTCCTACAATGAGCAGTTCTTC. Protein: CSASGPSYNEQFF.